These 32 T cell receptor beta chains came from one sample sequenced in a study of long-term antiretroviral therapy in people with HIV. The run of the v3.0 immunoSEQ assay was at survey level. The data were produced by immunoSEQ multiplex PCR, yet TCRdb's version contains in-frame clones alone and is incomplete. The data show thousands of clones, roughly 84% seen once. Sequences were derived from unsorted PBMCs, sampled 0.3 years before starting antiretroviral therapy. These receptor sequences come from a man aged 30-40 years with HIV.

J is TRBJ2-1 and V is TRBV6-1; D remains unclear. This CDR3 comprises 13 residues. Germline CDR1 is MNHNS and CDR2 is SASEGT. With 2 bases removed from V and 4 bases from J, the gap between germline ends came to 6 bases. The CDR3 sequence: CASSETAYNEQFF. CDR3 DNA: TGTGCCAGCAGTGAAACGGCATACAATGAGCAGTTCTTC.

The CDR3 spells CASSNYRADTEAFF. CDR3 coding DNA: TGTGCCAGCAGCAACTACAGGGCCGACACTGAAGCTTTCTTT. The chain recombines TRBV5-8 with TRBJ1-1; D might be TRBD1 (6 bases). The CDR3 length is 14 residues. The V end lost 4 bases, the J end lost 3 bases, and 13 bases lay between the germline ends. Germline CDR1 reads SGHTS; CDR2 reads YDEGEE.

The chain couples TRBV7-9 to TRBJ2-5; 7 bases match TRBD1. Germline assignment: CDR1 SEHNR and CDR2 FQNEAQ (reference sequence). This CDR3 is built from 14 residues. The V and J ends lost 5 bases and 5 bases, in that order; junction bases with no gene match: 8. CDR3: CASSRQGPGETQYF. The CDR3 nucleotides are TGTGCCAGCAGCCGACAGGGCCCAGGGGAGACCCAGTACTTC.

CDR3: CASSRSETLSNQPQHF. The CDR3 bases are TGTGCCAGCAGCCGATCCGAGACCCTGTCCAATCAGCCCCAGCATTTT. V gene TRBV5-6 combines with J gene TRBJ1-5; D unclear. There are 16 residues in the CDR3. Per the germline V gene, CDR1 is SGHDT and CDR2 is YYEEEE. Trimming stripped 4 bases from V and 3 bases from J, with 17 bases between.

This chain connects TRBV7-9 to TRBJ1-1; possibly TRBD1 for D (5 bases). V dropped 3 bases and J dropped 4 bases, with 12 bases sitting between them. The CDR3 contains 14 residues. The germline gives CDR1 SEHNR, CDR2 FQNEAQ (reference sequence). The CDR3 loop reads CASSFVLGGTEAFF. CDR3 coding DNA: TGTGCCAGCAGCTTCGTTTTGGGGGGCACTGAAGCTTTCTTT.

The CDR3 sequence is CASSSPGDEQFF. The DNA of the CDR3 is TGTGCCAGCAGTTCCCCAGGGGATGAGCAGTTCTTC. V is TRBV28 and J is TRBJ2-1, with a possible D match to TRBD1 (6 bases). This CDR3 has 12 residues. The germline gives CDR1 MDHEN, CDR2 SYDVKM. Trimming took 4 bases from V and 8 from J, leaving 9 bases between them.

DNA for the CDR3: TGTGCCAGCAGTGATGGAGACACCGGGGAGCTGTTTTTT. Translated, it gives CASSDGDTGELFF. The V call is TRBV6-4, the J call TRBJ2-2; no clear D gene. The CDR3 runs to 13 residues. CDR1 and CDR2 from the germline V gene are MRHNA and SNTAGT. The V end was cut by 3 bases, the J end by 3 bases, with 5 bases between.

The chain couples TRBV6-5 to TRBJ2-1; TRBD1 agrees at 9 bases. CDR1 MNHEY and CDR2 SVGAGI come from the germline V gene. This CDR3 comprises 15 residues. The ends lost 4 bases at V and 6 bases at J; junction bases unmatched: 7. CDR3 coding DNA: TGTGCCAGCAGTTCCGGGACAGGGAGCCCCAATGAGCAGTTCTTC. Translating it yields CASSSGTGSPNEQFF.

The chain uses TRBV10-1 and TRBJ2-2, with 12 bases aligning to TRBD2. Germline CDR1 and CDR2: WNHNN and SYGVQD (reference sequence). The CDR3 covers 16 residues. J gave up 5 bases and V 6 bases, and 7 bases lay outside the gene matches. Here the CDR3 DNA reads TGCGCCAGCAGCCCCGCAGGACTAGCGGGGACCGGGGAGCTGTTTTTT. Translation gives CASSPAGLAGTGELFF.

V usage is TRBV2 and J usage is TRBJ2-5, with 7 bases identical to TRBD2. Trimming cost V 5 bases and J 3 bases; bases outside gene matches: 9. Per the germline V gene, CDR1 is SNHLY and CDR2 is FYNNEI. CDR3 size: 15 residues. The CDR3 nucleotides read TGTGCCAGCAGTTACATGCGGGGGACGAAAGAGACCCAGTACTTC. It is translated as CASSYMRGTKETQYF. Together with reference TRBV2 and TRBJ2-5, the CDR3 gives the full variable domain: EPEVTQTPSHQVTQMGQEVILRCVPISNHLYFYWYRQILGQKVEFLVSFYNNEISEKSEIFDDQFSVERPDGSNFTLKIRSTKLEDSAMYFCASSYMRGTKETQYFGPGTRLLVL.

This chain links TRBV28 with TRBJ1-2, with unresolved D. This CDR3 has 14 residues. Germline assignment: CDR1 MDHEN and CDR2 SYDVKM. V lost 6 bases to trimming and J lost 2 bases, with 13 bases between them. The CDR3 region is CASRGAGANYGYTF. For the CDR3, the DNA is TGTGCCAGCAGAGGAGCTGGCGCGAACTATGGCTACACCTTC.

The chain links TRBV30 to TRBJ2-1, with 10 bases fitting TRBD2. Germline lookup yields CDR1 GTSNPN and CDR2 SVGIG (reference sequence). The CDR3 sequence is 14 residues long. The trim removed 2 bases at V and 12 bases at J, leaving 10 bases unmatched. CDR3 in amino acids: CAWSIAGGPSGQFF. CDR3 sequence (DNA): TGTGCCTGGAGTATAGCGGGAGGCCCTAGTGGGCAGTTCTTC.

CDR3 residues: CASSLAGAIDNEQFF. Here the CDR3 DNA reads TGTGCCAGCAGCTTGGCGGGAGCTATCGACAATGAGCAGTTCTTC. The gene calls are TRBV5-4 and TRBJ2-1; D possibly corresponds to TRBD2 (6 bases). This CDR3 has 15 residues. Germline CDR1 reads SGHNT; CDR2 reads YYREEE (reference sequence). V gave up 0 bases and J gave up 5 bases, with 12 bases separating them.

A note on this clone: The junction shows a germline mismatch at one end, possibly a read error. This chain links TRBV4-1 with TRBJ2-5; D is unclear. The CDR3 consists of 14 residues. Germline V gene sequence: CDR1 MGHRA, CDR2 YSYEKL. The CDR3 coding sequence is TGCGCCAGCAGTCAAGAGAGTTTACAAGAGACCCAGTACTTC. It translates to CASSQESLQETQYF.

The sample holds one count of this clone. The CDR3 is CASSFDFSYNEQFF. CDR3 sequence (DNA): TGCGCCAGCAGCTTCGACTTTTCCTACAATGAGCAGTTCTTC. The V and J genes are TRBV5-1 and TRBJ2-1, with D unresolved. The CDR3 runs 14 residues. Trimming pared 2 bases from V and 1 base from J, leaving 7 bases between. The germline V gene has CDR1 SGHRS and CDR2 YFSETQ.

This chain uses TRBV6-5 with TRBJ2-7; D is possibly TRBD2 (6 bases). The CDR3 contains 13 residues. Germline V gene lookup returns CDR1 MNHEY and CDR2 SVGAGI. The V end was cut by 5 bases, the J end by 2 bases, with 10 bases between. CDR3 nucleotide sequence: TGTGCCAGCAGTCTAGCGCCCACCTACGAGCAGTACTTC. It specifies CASSLAPTYEQYF.

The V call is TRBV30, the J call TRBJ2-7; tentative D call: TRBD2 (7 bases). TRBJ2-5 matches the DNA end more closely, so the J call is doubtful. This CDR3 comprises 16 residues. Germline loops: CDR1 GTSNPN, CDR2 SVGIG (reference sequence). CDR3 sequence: CAWSVQKGGQRETQYF. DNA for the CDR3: TGTGCCTGGAGTGTACAAAAGGGGGGGCAGAGAGAGACCCAGTACTTC.

CDR3 DNA sequence: TGTGCCAGCAGCTTGGTGGGCTACGAGCAGTACTTC. It specifies CASSLVGYEQYF. The rearrangement links TRBV5-6 to TRBJ2-7, with D hard to call. Trimming removed 0 bases from V and 3 bases from J, with 4 bases in between. Germline V lookup: CDR1 SGHDT, CDR2 YYEEEE. This CDR3 has 12 amino acids.

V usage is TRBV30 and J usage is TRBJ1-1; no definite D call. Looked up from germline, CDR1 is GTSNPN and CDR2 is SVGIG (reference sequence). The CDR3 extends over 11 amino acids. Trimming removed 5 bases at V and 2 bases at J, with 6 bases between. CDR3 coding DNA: TGTGCCTGGGTTTTTAACACTGAAGCTTTCTTT. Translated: CAWVFNTEAFF. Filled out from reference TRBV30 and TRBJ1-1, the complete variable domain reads SQTIHQWPATLVQPVGSPLSLECTVEGTSNPNLYWYRQAAGRGLQLLFYSVGIGQISSEVPQNLSASRPQDRQFILSSKKLLLSDSGFYLCAWVFNTEAFFGQGTRLTVV.

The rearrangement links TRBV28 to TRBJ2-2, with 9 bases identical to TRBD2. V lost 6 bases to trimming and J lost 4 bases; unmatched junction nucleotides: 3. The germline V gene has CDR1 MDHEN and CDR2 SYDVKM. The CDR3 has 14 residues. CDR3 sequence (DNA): TGTGCCAGCAGCGCGGGAGGGGGCACCGGGGAGCTGTTTTTT. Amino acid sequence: CASSAGGGTGELFF.

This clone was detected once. CDR3 DNA sequence: TGTGCCAGCTCACCCAACAGGGAGGACTATGGCTACACCTTC. This codes for CASSPNREDYGYTF. V gene TRBV18 combines with J gene TRBJ1-2, with a weak D call TRBD1 (6 bases). Germline CDR1 KGHSH, CDR2 LQKENI. CDR3 length equals 14 residues. The ends were cut back, 3 bases at V and 3 bases at J, with 11 bases in the middle.

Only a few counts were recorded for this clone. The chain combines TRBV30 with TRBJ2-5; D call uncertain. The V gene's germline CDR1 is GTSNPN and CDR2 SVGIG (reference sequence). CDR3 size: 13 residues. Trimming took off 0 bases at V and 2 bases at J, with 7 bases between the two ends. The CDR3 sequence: CAWSVLKQETQYF. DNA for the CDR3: TGTGCCTGGAGTGTACTGAAACAAGAGACCCAGTACTTC.

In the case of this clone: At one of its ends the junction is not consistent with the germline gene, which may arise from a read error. The CDR3 region has the DNA TGTGCCACACGGAGGGGGGGCGAGCTCACCGGGGAGCTGCTTTTT. It is translated as CATRRGGELTGELLF. This rearrangement joins TRBV7-2 to TRBJ2-2, with TRBD2 as a possible D gene (7 bases). The CDR3 is 15 amino acids. Germline V CDR1 and CDR2: SGHTA, FQGNSA. The full variable domain, completed using reference TRBV7-2 and TRBJ2-2, is GAGVSQSPSNKVTEKGKDVELRCDPISGHTALYWYRQSLGQGLEFLIYFQGNSAPDKSGLPSDRFSAERTGGSVSTLTIQRTQQEDSAVYLCATRRGGELTGELLFGEGSRLTVL.

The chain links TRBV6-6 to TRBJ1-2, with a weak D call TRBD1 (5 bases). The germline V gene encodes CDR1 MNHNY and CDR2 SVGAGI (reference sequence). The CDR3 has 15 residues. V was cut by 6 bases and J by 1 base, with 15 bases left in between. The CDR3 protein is CASRPVGEGNYGYTF. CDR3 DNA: TGTGCCAGCAGGCCGGTAGGGGAAGGTAACTATGGCTACACCTTC.

Here the CDR3 reads CASSPTSGGYNEQFF. The CDR3 coding sequence is TGTGCCAGCAGCCCAACTAGCGGGGGCTACAATGAGCAGTTCTTC. The chain links TRBV7-7 to TRBJ2-1; 11 bases are shared with TRBD2. Losses at the gene ends were 5 bases for V and 3 bases for J; bases not matched to a gene: 3. CDR1 is SSHAT, CDR2 FNYEAQ, per germline (reference sequence). The CDR3 length is 15 residues.

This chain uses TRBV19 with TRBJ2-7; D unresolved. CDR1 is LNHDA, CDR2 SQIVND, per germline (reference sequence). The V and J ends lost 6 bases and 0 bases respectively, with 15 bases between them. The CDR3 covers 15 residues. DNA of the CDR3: TGTGCCAGTAGCCCCCGTGCGTGGGGCTCCTACGAGCAGTACTTC. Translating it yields CASSPRAWGSYEQYF. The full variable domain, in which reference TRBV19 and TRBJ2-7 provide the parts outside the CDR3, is DGGITQSPKYLFRKEGQNVTLSCEQNLNHDAMYWYRQDPGQGLRLIYYSQIVNDFQKGDIAEGYSVSREKKESFPLTVTSAQKNPTAFYLCASSPRAWGSYEQYFGPGTRLTVT.

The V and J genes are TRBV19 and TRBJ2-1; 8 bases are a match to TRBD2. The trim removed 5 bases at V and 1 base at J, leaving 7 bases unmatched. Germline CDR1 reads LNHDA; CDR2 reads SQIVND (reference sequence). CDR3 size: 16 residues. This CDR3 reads CASSLSGGLSYNEQFF. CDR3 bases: TGTGCCAGTAGTCTAAGCGGGGGCCTTTCCTACAATGAGCAGTTCTTC.

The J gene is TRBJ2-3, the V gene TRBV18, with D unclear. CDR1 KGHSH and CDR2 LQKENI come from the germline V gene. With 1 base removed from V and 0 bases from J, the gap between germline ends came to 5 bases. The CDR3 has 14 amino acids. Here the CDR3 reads CASSPLQSTDTQYF. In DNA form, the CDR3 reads TGTGCCAGCTCACCACTTCAAAGCACAGATACGCAGTATTTT.

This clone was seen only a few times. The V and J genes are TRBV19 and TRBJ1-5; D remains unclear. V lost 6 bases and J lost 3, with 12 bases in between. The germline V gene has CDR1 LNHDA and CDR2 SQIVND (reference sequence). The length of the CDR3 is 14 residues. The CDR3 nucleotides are TGTGCCAGTAGGGTAGATGGTCTCAATCAGCCCCAGCATTTT. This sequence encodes CASRVDGLNQPQHF.

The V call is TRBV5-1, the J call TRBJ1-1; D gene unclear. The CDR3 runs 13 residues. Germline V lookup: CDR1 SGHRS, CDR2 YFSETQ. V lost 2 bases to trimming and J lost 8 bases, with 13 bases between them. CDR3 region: CASSFVETTEAFF. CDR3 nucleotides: TGCGCCAGCAGCTTTGTGGAAACCACGGAAGCTTTCTTT.

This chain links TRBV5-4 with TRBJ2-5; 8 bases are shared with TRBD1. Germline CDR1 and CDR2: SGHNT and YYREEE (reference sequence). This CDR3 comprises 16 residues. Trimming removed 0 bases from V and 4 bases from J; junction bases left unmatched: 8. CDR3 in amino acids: CASSLVGQAGRETQYF. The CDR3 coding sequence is TGTGCCAGCAGCTTGGTGGGACAGGCAGGTAGAGAGACCCAGTACTTC.

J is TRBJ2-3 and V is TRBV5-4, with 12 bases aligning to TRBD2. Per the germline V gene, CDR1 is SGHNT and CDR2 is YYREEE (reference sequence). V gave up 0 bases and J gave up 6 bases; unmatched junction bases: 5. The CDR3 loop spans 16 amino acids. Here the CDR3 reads CASSLEGLAGLDTQYF. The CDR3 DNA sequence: TGTGCCAGCAGCTTGGAGGGACTAGCGGGCCTGGATACGCAGTATTTT.